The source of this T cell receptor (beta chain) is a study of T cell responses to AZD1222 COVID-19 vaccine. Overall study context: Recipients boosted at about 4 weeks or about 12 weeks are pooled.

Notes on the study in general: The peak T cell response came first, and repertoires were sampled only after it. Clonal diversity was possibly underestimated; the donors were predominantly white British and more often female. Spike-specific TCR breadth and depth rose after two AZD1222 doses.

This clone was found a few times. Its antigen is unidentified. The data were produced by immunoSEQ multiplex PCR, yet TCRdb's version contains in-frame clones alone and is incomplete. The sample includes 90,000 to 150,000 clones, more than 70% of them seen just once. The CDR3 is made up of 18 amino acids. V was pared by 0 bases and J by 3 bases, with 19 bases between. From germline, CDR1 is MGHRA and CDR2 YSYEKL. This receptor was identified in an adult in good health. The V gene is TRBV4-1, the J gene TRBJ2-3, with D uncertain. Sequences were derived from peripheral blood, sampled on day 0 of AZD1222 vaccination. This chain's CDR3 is CASSQDILSSRATDTQYF. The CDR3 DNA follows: TGCGCCAGCAGCCAAGATATCCTTTCGTCGCGAGCAACAGATACGCAGTATTTT.